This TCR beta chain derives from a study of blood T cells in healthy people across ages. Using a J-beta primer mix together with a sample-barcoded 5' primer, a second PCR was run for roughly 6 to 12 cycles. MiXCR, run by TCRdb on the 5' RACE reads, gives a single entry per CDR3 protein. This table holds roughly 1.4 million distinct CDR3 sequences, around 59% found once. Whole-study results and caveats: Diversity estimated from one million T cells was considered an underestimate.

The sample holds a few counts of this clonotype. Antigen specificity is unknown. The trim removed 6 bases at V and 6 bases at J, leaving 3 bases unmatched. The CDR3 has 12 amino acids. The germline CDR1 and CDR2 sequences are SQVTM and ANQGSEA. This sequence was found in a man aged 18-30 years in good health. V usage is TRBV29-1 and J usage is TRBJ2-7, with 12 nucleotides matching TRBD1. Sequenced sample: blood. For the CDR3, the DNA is TGCAGCGTCCGGGGACAGGGGGCCGAGCAGTACTTC. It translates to CSVRGQGAEQYF.